The rows below give T cell receptor beta chains drawn from one sample of a study of cytomegalovirus exposure and HLA in healthy donors. Libraries were prepared by immunoSEQ multiplex PCR; TCRdb keeps only in-frame clonotypes and omits some of them. The data contain 100,000 to 150,000 clones, approximately 95% of them singletons. The specimen was PBMCs. These receptors were taken from a man aged 18 to 29 in good health and CMV-seronegative. The CDR3 runs from the conserved cysteine through the conserved F or W. The D gene is left open where the match is weak. Size is omitted from some rows. Given values are once, few, many or a class for expanded clones.

-	TRBJ1-5	TRBV20-1	-	CSARDTVAQHF	TGCAGTGCTAGAGACACAGTAGCCCAGCATTTT
once	TRBJ2-7	TRBV29-1	-	CSVERDSSYEQYF	TGCAGCGTTGAGCGGGACAGTTCATACGAGCAGTACTTC
-	TRBJ1-1	TRBV7-3	-	CASSSYQIDGDTEAFF	TGTGCCAGCAGCTCTTACCAGATAGATGGAGACACTGAAGCTTTCTTT
-	TRBJ2-7	TRBV5-6	-	CASSLGGTYEQYF	TGTGCCAGCAGCTTGGGGGGCACCTACGAGCAGTACTTC
-	TRBJ1-2	TRBV6-5	-	CASSETADGYTF	TGTGCCAGCAGTGAGACAGCTGATGGCTACACCTTC
-	TRBJ1-1	TRBV5-1	-	CASSLDRANTEAFF	TGCGCCAGCAGCTTGGACAGGGCGAACACTGAAGCTTTCTTT
-	TRBJ1-1	TRBV7-6	-	CASSLAGRTNTEAFF	TGTGCCAGCAGCTTGGCGGGTCGAACTAACACTGAAGCTTTCTTT
-	TRBJ1-5	TRBV12-5	-	CASGLEPNQPQHF	TGTGCTAGTGGTTTGGAGCCCAATCAGCCCCAGCATTTT
-	TRBJ2-7	TRBV28	-	CASSHRDEQYF	TGTGCCAGCAGCCACAGGGACGAGCAGTACTTC
once	TRBJ2-7	TRBV11-3	TRBD1	CASSLGLQGATDEQYF	TGTGCCAGCAGCTTAGGGCTCCAGGGGGCGACCGACGAGCAGTACTTC
-	TRBJ2-7	TRBV7-2	-	CASSNAVAYYEQYF	TGTGCCAGCAGCAACGCGGTCGCCTACTACGAGCAGTACTTC
-	TRBJ1-1	TRBV7-2	TRBD1	CASSSIDRANTEAFF	TGTGCCAGCAGCTCGATCGACAGGGCGAACACTGAAGCTTTCTTT
-	TRBJ2-1	TRBV7-6	-	CASSPRWGRNEQFF	TGTGCCAGCAGCCCCCGGTGGGGGCGCAATGAGCAGTTCTTC
once	TRBJ2-2	TRBV6-5	-	CASSSPGGDTGELFF	TGTGCCAGCAGTTCCCCCGGAGGGGACACCGGGGAGCTGTTTTTT
-	TRBJ2-7	TRBV18	TRBD1	CASSPQQGEQYF	TGTGCCAGCTCACCACAACAGGGGGAGCAGTACTTC
-	TRBJ2-2	TRBV18	TRBD1	CASSPLGQEIGELFF	TGTGCCAGCTCACCCCTGGGACAGGAGATTGGGGAGCTGTTTTTT
-	TRBJ2-1	TRBV7-7	TRBD2	CASSPLTSGDNEQFF	TGTGCCAGCAGCCCTCTAACTAGCGGGGACAATGAGCAGTTCTTC
-	TRBJ1-2	TRBV6-6	TRBD1	CASSSLRGHYGYTF	TGTGCCAGCAGTTCCCTGAGGGGGCACTATGGCTACACCTTC
-	TRBJ2-1	TRBV4-1	-	CASSQDASAEQFF	TGCGCCAGCAGCCAAGATGCCTCAGCGGAGCAGTTCTTC
-	TRBJ2-1	TRBV4-1	-	CASSQGSGTGTYEQFF	TGCGCCAGCAGCCAAGGCTCCGGGACTGGCACTTATGAGCAGTTCTTC
-	TRBJ1-4	TRBV5-1	-	CASSSSGPDEKLFF	TGCGCCAGCAGCTCGTCAGGGCCGGATGAAAAACTGTTTTTT
-	TRBJ1-1	TRBV6-5	TRBD1	CASSYDRVRAEAFF	TGTGCCAGCAGCTACGACAGGGTGCGCGCTGAAGCTTTCTTT
-	TRBJ2-1	TRBV7-3	-	CASSSDRGNEQFF	TGTGCCAGCAGCTCGGACAGAGGCAATGAGCAGTTCTTC
-	TRBJ2-1	TRBV29-1	-	CSVTPEGRVRFF	TGCAGCGTAACCCCGGAGGGCCGGGTTCGGTTCTTC
-	TRBJ1-3	TRBV13	-	CAPHPDRRNKQRNTIYF	TGTGCCCCCCACCCCGACAGGCGAAATAAACAGAGAAACACCATATATTTT
-	TRBJ2-1	TRBV6-6	TRBD2	CASSLSGRVNEQFF	TGTGCCAGCAGTCTTAGCGGGAGGGTAAATGAGCAGTTCTTC
-	TRBJ2-4	TRBV2	TRBD1	CASSDRQGLIIQYF	TGTGCCAGCAGTGATAGACAGGGGTTAATCATTCAGTACTTC
-	TRBJ2-1	TRBV18	-	CASSPAAVSSYNEQFF	TGTGCCAGCTCACCAGCGGCGGTAAGCTCCTACAATGAGCAGTTCTTC
-	TRBJ2-3	TRBV28	-	CASSSGQHLTDTQYF	TGTGCCAGCAGTTCCGGACAGCACCTCACAGATACGCAGTATTTT
-	TRBJ2-2	TRBV19	TRBD2	CASGGGEGTGELFF	TGTGCCAGCGGCGGGGGGGAGGGCACCGGGGAGCTGTTTTTT
-	TRBJ2-7	TRBV7-2	-	CASSLVAAYEQYF	TGTGCCAGCAGCTTAGTAGCGGCTTACGAGCAGTACTTC
-	TRBJ2-7	TRBV11-2	TRBD1	CASSWDRDSLYEQYF	TGTGCCAGCAGCTGGGACCGGGACAGTCTCTACGAGCAGTACTTC
once	TRBJ1-1	TRBV5-4	-	CASSPDRGNTEAFF	TGTGCCAGCAGCCCGGATAGGGGTAACACTGAAGCTTTCTTT
-	TRBJ1-1	TRBV5-4	TRBD1	CASSLDRGNTEAFF	TGTGCCAGCAGCTTGGACAGGGGGAACACTGAAGCTTTCTTT
-	TRBJ2-2	TRBV30	TRBD2	CAWTSGSTGELFF	TGTGCCTGGACTAGCGGGAGCACCGGGGAGCTGTTTTTT
-	TRBJ2-4	TRBV6-5	TRBD1	CASSSTGVGKNIQYF	TGTGCCAGCAGTTCTACAGGGGTGGGCAAAAACATTCAGTACTTC
-	TRBJ2-1	TRBV19	TRBD2	CATHTSGRAYNEQFF	TGTGCCACCCATACTAGCGGGAGGGCCTACAATGAGCAGTTCTTC
-	TRBJ1-1	TRBV2	-	CASSAYRDGISEAFF	TGTGCCAGCAGTGCCTACAGGGACGGTATTTCTGAAGCTTTCTTT
-	TRBJ2-1	TRBV18	-	CASSSPPGNEQFF	TGTGCCAGCTCCAGTCCTCCGGGGAATGAGCAGTTCTTC
-	TRBJ2-7	TRBV5-5	-	CASSLQLSYEQYF	TGTGCCAGCAGCCTACAGCTCTCCTACGAGCAGTACTTC
-	TRBJ1-3	TRBV4-3	-	CASSQDKTVLNTIYF	TGCGCCAGCAGCCAAGATAAAACAGTTTTAAACACCATATATTTT
-	TRBJ1-4	TRBV28	-	CASSLWTVNREKLFF	TGTGCCAGCAGTTTATGGACAGTTAATCGTGAAAAACTGTTTTTT
-	TRBJ2-1	TRBV11-1	TRBD2	CASSLTKREPFNEQFF	TGTGCCAGCAGCTTAACAAAGCGGGAGCCCTTTAACGAGCAGTTCTTC